This entry lists 22 T cell receptor beta chains sequenced from one sample in a study of radiotherapy plus CTLA-4 blockade in lung cancer. The table came from immunoSEQ multiplex PCR; TCRdb's copy has only in-frame clones and leaves some out. Seen here are approximately 85,000 clones, around 87% observed once, and the top ten hold just over 2%. Sequences were derived from peripheral blood, sampled from a patient treated with radiotherapy plus ipilimumab. The origin of the receptors is a human donor with non-small cell lung cancer who had a partial response to radiotherapy plus ipilimumab.

This clone was counted between two and nine times. The chain links TRBV19 to TRBJ1-1; D is uncertain. CDR3 length equals 11 residues. Germline CDR1 reads LNHDA; CDR2 reads SQIVND (reference sequence). V was cut by 3 bases and J by 7 bases, with 6 bases left in between. The CDR3 region is CASSIKREAFF. The DNA for the CDR3 is TGTGCCAGTAGTATCAAGCGTGAAGCTTTCTTT.

The chain has TRBV28 and TRBJ1-4; D is possibly TRBD1 (5 bases). Germline V lookup: CDR1 MDHEN, CDR2 SYDVKM. The CDR3 spans 18 residues. Trimming cost V 7 bases and J 4 bases, with 25 bases left between them. The chain's CDR3 is CASTGGMQLADDNEKLFF. DNA for the CDR3: TGTGCCAGCACGGGGGGAATGCAACTAGCCGATGATAATGAAAAACTGTTTTTT.

The chain employs TRBV14 and TRBJ2-1; TRBD2 agrees at 11 bases. V shed 3 bases, J shed 8 bases, and the junction held 9 bases outside the gene matches. CDR3 length equals 16 residues. Germline V gives CDR1 SGHDN, CDR2 FVKESK. CDR3 amino acids: CASSHRLAGTLDEQFF. The CDR3 region has the DNA TGTGCCAGCAGCCACCGACTAGCGGGGACATTGGATGAGCAGTTCTTC. The complete variable domain, with remaining parts taken from reference TRBV14 and TRBJ2-1, reads EAGVTQFPSHSVIEKGQTVTLRCDPISGHDNLYWYRRVMGKEIKFLLHFVKESKQDESGMPNNRFLAERTGGTYSTLKVQPAELEDSGVYFCASSHRLAGTLDEQFFGPGTRLTVL.

V is TRBV4-2 and J is TRBJ2-3, with unresolved D. This CDR3 has 14 amino acids. V lost 1 base, J lost 4 bases, and 9 bases lay in between. Germline loops: CDR1 LGHNA, CDR2 YNFKEQ. The CDR3: CASSQGSNADTQYF. CDR3 nucleotide sequence: TGTGCCAGCAGCCAAGGTTCCAATGCAGATACGCAGTATTTT.

This clone was observed a single time. This chain links TRBV2 with TRBJ2-2; no definite D call. The CDR3 has 14 amino acids. CDR1 is SNHLY and CDR2 is FYNNEI in the germline V gene. V was trimmed by 1 base and J by 2 bases, leaving 5 bases between them. As DNA, the CDR3 is TGTGCCAGCAGTGAAGTTCTTAACACCGGGGAGCTGTTTTTT. This codes for CASSEVLNTGELFF. The full variable domain, with the rest looked up from reference TRBV2 and TRBJ2-2, is EPEVTQTPSHQVTQMGQEVILRCVPISNHLYFYWYRQILGQKVEFLVSFYNNEISEKSEIFDDQFSVERPDGSNFTLKIRSTKLEDSAMYFCASSEVLNTGELFFGEGSRLTVL.

The chain carries TRBV27 and TRBJ1-3; D remains ambiguous. The germline CDR1 and CDR2 sequences are MNHEY and SMNVEV (reference sequence). This CDR3 contains 15 residues. V lost 7 bases and J 0 bases, leaving 13 bases between the germline ends. The CDR3 nucleotides are TGTGCCAGCACCTCTCACAGCCGCTCTGGAAACACCATATATTTT. Translated: CASTSHSRSGNTIYF.

The chain uses TRBV5-5 and TRBJ1-4, with D possibly being TRBD1 (5 bases). The CDR3 sequence is 15 residues long. The germline V gene encodes CDR1 SGHKS and CDR2 YYEKEE (reference sequence). V was trimmed by 0 bases and J by 8 bases, leaving 14 bases between them. This CDR3 reads CASSLGQGDWEKLFF. CDR3 DNA sequence: TGTGCCAGCAGCTTGGGCCAAGGGGATTGGGAAAAACTGTTTTTT.

For the CDR3, the DNA is TGTGCCAGCAGTGATACCGGGACAGGGGATCACGAGCAGTACGTC. Encoded protein: CASSDTGTGDHEQYV. J is TRBJ2-7 and V is TRBV6-1; 10 bases are a match to TRBD1. Trimming at V came to 3 bases and at J to 5 bases, leaving 7 bases not matched to a gene. The CDR3 is made up of 15 amino acids. The germline gives CDR1 MNHNS, CDR2 SASEGT.

The chain links TRBV15 to TRBJ1-1; D remains ambiguous. Trimming stripped 5 bases from V and 0 bases from J, with 7 bases between. CDR1 and CDR2 (germline): LNHNV, YYDKDF (reference sequence). This CDR3 has 13 residues. This CDR3 is CATSFTLNTEAFF. The CDR3 DNA sequence: TGTGCCACCAGCTTTACTCTGAACACTGAAGCTTTCTTT.

The J gene is TRBJ2-7, the V gene TRBV28; TRBD1 agrees at 10 bases. This CDR3 comprises 14 residues. The junction had 5 bases not matched to a gene; V was cut back by 5 bases and J by 4 bases. Germline V lookup: CDR1 MDHEN, CDR2 SYDVKM. The CDR3 nucleotides read TGTGCCAGCAGTGCCCCGGGACAGGGGTACGAGCAGTACTTC. Translating gives CASSAPGQGYEQYF.

This chain uses TRBV5-4 with TRBJ1-2; the match to TRBD1 covers 7 bases. V lost 2 bases, J lost 0 bases, and 4 bases stayed unmatched. Germline values: CDR1 SGHNT, CDR2 YYREEE (reference sequence). The CDR3 has 15 residues. The chain's CDR3 is CASSFRQGTNYGYTF. The CDR3 DNA reads TGTGCCAGCAGCTTTCGACAGGGTACTAACTATGGCTACACCTTC.

The chain carries TRBV18 and TRBJ1-1; maybe TRBD1 (6 bases). Trimming left V 6 bases short and J 1 base short, with 15 bases between. The CDR3 covers 15 residues. CDR1 and CDR2 (germline): KGHSH, LQKENI. The CDR3 DNA sequence: TGTGCCAGCTCCCGACTTCGGACAGAGAACACTGAAGCTTTCTTT. Translation gives CASSRLRTENTEAFF. Using reference TRBV18 and TRBJ1-1 for the parts outside the CDR3, the full variable domain is NAGVMQNPRHLVRRRGQEARLRCSPMKGHSHVYWYRQLPEEGLKFMVYLQKENIIDESGMPKERFSAEFPKEGPSILRIQQVVRGDSAAYFCASSRLRTENTEAFFGQGTRLTVV.

The chain has TRBV28 and TRBJ2-2; TRBD2 matches at 15 bases. The V gene's germline CDR1 is MDHEN and CDR2 SYDVKM. The V segment lost 5 bases and the J segment 4 bases; nucleotides outside the gene matches: 17. The CDR3 is 21 amino acids. CDR3 in amino acids: CASSPSWTSGRAFASTGELFF. The CDR3 bases are TGTGCCAGCAGTCCATCCTGGACTAGCGGGAGGGCCTTCGCGTCCACCGGGGAGCTGTTTTTT.

CDR3 sequence reads: CASTLGSYNSPLHF. The CDR3 coding sequence is TGTGCCAGCACCCTAGGGAGTTATAATTCACCCCTCCACTTT. The rearrangement uses TRBV2 and TRBJ1-6; D uncertain. The germline gives CDR1 SNHLY, CDR2 FYNNEI. V was trimmed by 7 bases and J by 4 bases, leaving 11 bases between them. The CDR3 is 14 residues long.

The rearrangement links TRBV19 to TRBJ2-7, with TRBD2 matching 9 bases. J gave up 4 bases and V 7 bases, and 11 bases lay outside the gene matches. This CDR3 spans 15 amino acids. Germline CDR1 reads LNHDA; CDR2 reads SQIVND (reference sequence). The CDR3 nucleotides read TGTGCCAGTAACGATGGGTCTAGCGGGGATTACGAGCAGTACTTC. This translates into CASNDGSSGDYEQYF.

The genes are TRBV28 and TRBJ2-7; D is uncertain. The CDR3 length is 12 residues. Trimming left V 3 bases short and J 0 bases short, with 3 bases between. Germline CDR1 is MDHEN and CDR2 is SYDVKM. CDR3 DNA: TGTGCCAGCAGTTTTATCTCCTACGAGCAGTACTTC. It codes for CASSFISYEQYF.

The V gene is TRBV6-5, the J gene TRBJ1-2, with D tentatively TRBD1 (6 bases). The V end lost 8 bases, the J end lost 5 bases, and 18 bases lay between the germline ends. The V gene's germline CDR1 is MNHEY and CDR2 SVGAGI. The CDR3 is 14 amino acids. The CDR3 DNA is TGTGCCAGCGAGAACTACGACAGGTCTTATGGCTACACCTTC. Protein product: CASENYDRSYGYTF.

This chain joins TRBV30 and TRBJ1-1; D gene uncertain. This CDR3 comprises 12 residues. The germline V gene encodes CDR1 GTSNPN and CDR2 SVGIG (reference sequence). Trimming removed 5 bases from V and 0 bases from J, with 7 bases in between. In DNA, the CDR3 is TGTGCCTGGGCCAGGATGAACACTGAAGCTTTCTTT. It is translated as CAWARMNTEAFF.

This clone was found once. This rearrangement joins TRBV30 to TRBJ2-3; TRBD2 agrees at 7 bases. This CDR3 contains 15 residues. V shed 7 bases, J shed 2 bases, and the junction held 12 bases outside the gene matches. CDR1 is GTSNPN, CDR2 SVGIG, per germline (reference sequence). CDR3 coding DNA: TGTGCCTCTGAAGCCAGCGGGAAACCCACAGATACGCAGTATTTT. It translates to CASEASGKPTDTQYF.

V gene TRBV11-2 combines with J gene TRBJ2-6; D is possibly TRBD1 (6 bases). Per the germline V gene, CDR1 is SGHAT and CDR2 is FQNNGV. The V and J ends lost 5 bases and 0 bases respectively, with 14 bases between them. The length of the CDR3 is 17 residues. The CDR3 loop is CASSTKTGLSGANVLTF. For the CDR3, the DNA is TGTGCCAGCAGCACAAAGACAGGACTCTCTGGGGCCAACGTCCTGACTTTC.

This chain links TRBV6-5 with TRBJ1-2, with 7 bases that match TRBD1. J gave up 1 base and V 4 bases, and 9 bases lay outside the gene matches. Germline lookup yields CDR1 MNHEY and CDR2 SVGAGI. This CDR3 region has 16 residues. CDR3 loop: CASSSGTAIFNYGYTF. The CDR3 bases are TGTGCCAGCAGTTCCGGGACAGCAATATTTAACTATGGCTACACCTTC.

The chain recombines TRBV2 with TRBJ2-7; 12 nucleotides line up with TRBD2. The CDR3 runs to 14 residues. After removal of 6 bases from V and 6 bases from J, the junction contained 6 bases not matched to a gene. Germline CDR1 and CDR2: SNHLY and FYNNEI. The CDR3 DNA reads as TGTGCCAGCAGCCCGACTAGCGGGAGTACCGAGCAGTACTTC. It is translated as CASSPTSGSTEQYF.